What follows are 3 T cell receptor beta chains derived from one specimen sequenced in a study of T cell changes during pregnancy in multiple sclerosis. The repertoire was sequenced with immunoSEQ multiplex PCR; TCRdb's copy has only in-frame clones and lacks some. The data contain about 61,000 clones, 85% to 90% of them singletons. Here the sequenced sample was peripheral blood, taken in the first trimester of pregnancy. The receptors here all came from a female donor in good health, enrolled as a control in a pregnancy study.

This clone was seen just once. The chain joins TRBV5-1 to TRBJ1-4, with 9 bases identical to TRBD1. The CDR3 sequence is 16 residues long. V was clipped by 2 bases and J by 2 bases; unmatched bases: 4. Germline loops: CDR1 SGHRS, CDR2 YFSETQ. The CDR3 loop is CASSFRTGVTNEKLFF. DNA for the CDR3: TGCGCCAGCAGCTTCCGGACAGGGGTTACTAATGAAAAACTGTTTTTT.

CDR3 nucleotide sequence: TGTGCCAGCAGTTACTCGGTTCACAGGGCCTACGAGCAGTACTTC. Translating it yields CASSYSVHRAYEQYF. The chain has TRBV6-5 and TRBJ2-7; weak D call: TRBD1 (6 bases). Germline V gene lookup returns CDR1 MNHEY and CDR2 SVGAGI. The CDR3 consists of 15 residues. The V gene lost 0 bases and the J gene lost 2 bases, with 11 bases spanning the gap.

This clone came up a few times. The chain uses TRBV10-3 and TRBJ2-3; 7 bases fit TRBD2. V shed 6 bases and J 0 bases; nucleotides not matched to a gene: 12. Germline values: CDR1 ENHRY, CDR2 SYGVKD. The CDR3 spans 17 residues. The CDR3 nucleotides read TGTGCCATCAGAGAGCGGGGTGGGAAACCTAGCACAGATACGCAGTATTTT. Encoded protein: CAIRERGGKPSTDTQYF.